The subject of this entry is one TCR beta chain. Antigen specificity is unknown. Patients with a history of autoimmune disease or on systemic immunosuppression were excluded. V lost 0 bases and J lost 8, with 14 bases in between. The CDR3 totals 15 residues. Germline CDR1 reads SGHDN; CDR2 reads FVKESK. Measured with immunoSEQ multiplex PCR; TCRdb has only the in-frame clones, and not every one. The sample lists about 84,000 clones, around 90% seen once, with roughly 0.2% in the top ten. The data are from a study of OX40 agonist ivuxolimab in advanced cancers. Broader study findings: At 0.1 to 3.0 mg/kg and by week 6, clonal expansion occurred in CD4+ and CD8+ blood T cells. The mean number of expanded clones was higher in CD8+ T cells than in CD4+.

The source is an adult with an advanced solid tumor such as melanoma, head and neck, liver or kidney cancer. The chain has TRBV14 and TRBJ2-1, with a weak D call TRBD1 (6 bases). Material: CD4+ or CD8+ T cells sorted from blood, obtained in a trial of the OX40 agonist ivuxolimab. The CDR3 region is CASSQDTHRADEQFF. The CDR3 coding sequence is TGTGCCAGCAGCCAAGACACACACAGGGCTGATGAGCAGTTCTTC. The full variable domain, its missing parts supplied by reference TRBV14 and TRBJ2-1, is EAGVTQFPSHSVIEKGQTVTLRCDPISGHDNLYWYRRVMGKEIKFLLHFVKESKQDESGMPNNRFLAERTGGTYSTLKVQPAELEDSGVYFCASSQDTHRADEQFFGPGTRLTVL.